The T cell receptor beta chain under discussion was sequenced for a study of cytomegalovirus exposure and HLA in healthy donors. Germline V gene data show CDR1 as MGHRA and CDR2 as YSYEKL. The CDR3 length is 15 residues. V was pared by 2 bases and J by 5 bases, with 13 bases between. The study ran its PCR with 60 Vbeta and 13 Jbeta primers. Profiling relied on immunoSEQ multiplex PCR, and the TCRdb table lists in-frame clones only, not all of them. The sample has hundreds of thousands of clones, 77% seen once. This rearrangement joins TRBV4-1 to TRBJ2-1, with D possibly being TRBD2 (5 bases). The sequenced sample consisted of PBMCs. The receptor was derived from a woman aged 55-69 years in good health and CMV-seropositive. The CDR3 DNA reads as TGCGCCAGCAGCCAAAATCCGGTCGGGAACAATGAGCAGTTCTTC. It specifies CASSQNPVGNNEQFF.